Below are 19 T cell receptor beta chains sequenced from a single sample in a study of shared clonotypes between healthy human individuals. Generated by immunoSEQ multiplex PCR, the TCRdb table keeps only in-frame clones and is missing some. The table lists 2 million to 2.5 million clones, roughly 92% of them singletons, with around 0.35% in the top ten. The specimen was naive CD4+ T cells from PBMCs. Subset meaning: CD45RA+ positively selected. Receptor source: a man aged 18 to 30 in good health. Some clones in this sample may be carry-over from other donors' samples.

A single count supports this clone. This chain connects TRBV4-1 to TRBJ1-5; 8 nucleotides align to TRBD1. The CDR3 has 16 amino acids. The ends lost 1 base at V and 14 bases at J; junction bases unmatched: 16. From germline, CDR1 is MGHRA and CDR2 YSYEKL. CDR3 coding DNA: TGCGCCAGCAGCCAAGTAATGGGGCAGGGGGCCAGGGTTGAGCATTTT. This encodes CASSQVMGQGARVEHF.

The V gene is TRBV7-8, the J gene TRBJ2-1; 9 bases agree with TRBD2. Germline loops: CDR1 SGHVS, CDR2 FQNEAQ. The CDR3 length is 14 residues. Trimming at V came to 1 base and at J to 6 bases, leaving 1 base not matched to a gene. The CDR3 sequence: CASSLGGGVNEQFF. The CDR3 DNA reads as TGTGCCAGCAGCTTAGGCGGGGGGGTCAATGAGCAGTTCTTC.

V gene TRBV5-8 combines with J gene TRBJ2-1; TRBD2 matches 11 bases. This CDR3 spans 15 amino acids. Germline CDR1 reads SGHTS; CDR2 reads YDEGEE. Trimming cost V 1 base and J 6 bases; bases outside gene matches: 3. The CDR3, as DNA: TGTGCCAGCAGCTTGAGACTAGCGGGGCGCAATGAGCAGTTCTTC. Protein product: CASSLRLAGRNEQFF. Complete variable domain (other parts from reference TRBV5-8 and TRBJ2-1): EAGVTQSPTHLIKTRGQQATLRCSPISGHTSVYWYQQALGLGLQFLLWYDEGEERNRGNFPPRFSGRQFPNYSSELNVNALELEDSALYLCASSLRLAGRNEQFFGPGTRLTVL.

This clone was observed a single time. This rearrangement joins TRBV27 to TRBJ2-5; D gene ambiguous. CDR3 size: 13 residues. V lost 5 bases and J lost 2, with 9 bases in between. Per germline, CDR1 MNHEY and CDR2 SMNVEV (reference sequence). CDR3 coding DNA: TGTGCCAGCAGTGTTCGCCGGCAAGAGACCCAGTACTTC. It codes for CASSVRRQETQYF.

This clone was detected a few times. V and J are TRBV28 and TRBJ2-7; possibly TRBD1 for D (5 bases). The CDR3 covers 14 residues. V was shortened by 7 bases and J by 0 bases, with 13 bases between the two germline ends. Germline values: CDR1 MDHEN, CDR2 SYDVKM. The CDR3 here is CASTIRASSYEQYF. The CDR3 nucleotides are TGTGCCAGCACCATCAGGGCTTCCTCCTACGAGCAGTACTTC.

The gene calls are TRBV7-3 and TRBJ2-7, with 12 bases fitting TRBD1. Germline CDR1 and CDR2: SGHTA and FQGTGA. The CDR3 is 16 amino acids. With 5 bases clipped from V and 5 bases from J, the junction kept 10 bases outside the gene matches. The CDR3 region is CASSASGTGGRNEQYF. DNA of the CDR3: TGTGCCAGCAGCGCGTCCGGGACAGGGGGCCGTAACGAGCAGTACTTC. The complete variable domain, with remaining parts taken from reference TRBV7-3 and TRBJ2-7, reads GAGVSQTPSNKVTEKGKYVELRCDPISGHTALYWYRQSLGQGPEFLIYFQGTGAADDSGLPNDRFFAVRPEGSVSTLKIQRTERGDSAVYLCASSASGTGGRNEQYFGPGTRLTVT.

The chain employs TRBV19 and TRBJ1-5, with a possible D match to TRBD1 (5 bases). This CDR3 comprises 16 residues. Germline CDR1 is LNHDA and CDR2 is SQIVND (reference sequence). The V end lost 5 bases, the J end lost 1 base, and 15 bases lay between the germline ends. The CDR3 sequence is CASSERGPASNQPQHF. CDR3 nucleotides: TGTGCCAGTAGTGAAAGGGGACCGGCAAGCAATCAGCCCCAGCATTTT. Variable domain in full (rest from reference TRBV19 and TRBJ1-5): DGGITQSPKYLFRKEGQNVTLSCEQNLNHDAMYWYRQDPGQGLRLIYYSQIVNDFQKGDIAEGYSVSREKKESFPLTVTSAQKNPTAFYLCASSERGPASNQPQHFGDGTRLSIL.

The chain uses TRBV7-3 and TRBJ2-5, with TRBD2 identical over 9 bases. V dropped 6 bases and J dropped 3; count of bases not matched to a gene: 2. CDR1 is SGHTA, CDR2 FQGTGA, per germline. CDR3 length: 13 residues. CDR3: CASRTSGEETQYF. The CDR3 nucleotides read TGTGCCAGCAGGACTAGCGGAGAAGAGACCCAGTACTTC. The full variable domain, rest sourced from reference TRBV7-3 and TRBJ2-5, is GAGVSQTPSNKVTEKGKYVELRCDPISGHTALYWYRQSLGQGPEFLIYFQGTGAADDSGLPNDRFFAVRPEGSVSTLKIQRTERGDSAVYLCASRTSGEETQYFGPGTRLLVL.

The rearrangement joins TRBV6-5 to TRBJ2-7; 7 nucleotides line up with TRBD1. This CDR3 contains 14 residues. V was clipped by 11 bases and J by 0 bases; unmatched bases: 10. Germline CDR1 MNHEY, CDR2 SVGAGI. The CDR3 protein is CAVRGQESSYEQYF. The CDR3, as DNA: TGTGCCGTCAGAGGACAGGAGAGCTCCTACGAGCAGTACTTC.

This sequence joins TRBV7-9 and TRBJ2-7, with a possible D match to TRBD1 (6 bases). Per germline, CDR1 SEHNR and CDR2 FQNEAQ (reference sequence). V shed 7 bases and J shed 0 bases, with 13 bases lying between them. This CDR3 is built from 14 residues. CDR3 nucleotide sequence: TGTGCCAGCACCAAAACAGGGAGCTCCTACGAGCAGTACTTC. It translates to CASTKTGSSYEQYF.

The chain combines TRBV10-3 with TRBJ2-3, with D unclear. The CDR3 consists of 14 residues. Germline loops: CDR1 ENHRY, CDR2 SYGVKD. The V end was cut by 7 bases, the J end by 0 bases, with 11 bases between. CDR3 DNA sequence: TGTGCCATCAAGTCTGGGCCTAGCACAGATACGCAGTATTTT. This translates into CAIKSGPSTDTQYF.

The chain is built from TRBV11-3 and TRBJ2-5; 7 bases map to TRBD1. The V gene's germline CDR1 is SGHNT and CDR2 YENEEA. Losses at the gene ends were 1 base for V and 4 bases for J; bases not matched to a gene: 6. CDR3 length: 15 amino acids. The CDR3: CASSLGRTGRETQYF. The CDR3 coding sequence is TGTGCCAGCAGCTTAGGACGGACAGGTAGAGAGACCCAGTACTTC. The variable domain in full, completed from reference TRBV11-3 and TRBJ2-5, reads EAGVVQSPRYKIIEKKQPVAFWCNPISGHNTLYWYLQNLGQGPELLIRYENEEAVDDSQLPKDRFSAERLKGVDSTLKIQPAELGDSAVYLCASSLGRTGRETQYFGPGTRLLVL.

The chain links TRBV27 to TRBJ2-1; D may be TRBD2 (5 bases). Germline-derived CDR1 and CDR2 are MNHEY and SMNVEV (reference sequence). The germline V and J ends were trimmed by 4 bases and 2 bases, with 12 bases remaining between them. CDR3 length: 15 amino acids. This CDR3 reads CASSSYSGTYNEQFF. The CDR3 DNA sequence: TGTGCCAGCAGTTCTTACAGCGGTACCTACAATGAGCAGTTCTTC.

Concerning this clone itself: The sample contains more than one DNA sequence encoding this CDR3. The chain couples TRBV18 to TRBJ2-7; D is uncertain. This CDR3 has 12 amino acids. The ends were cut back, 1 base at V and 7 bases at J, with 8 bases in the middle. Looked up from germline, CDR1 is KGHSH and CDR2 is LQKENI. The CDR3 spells CASSPRGDEQYF. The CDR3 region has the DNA TGTGCCAGCTCACCACGCGGAGATGAGCAGTACTTC.

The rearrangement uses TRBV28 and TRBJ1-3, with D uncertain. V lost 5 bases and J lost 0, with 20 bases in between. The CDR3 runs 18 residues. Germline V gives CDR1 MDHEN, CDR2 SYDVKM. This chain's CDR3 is CASSPSSVRSYSGNTIYF. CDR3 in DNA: TGTGCCAGCAGTCCAAGTTCTGTTAGGAGCTACTCTGGAAACACCATATATTTT.

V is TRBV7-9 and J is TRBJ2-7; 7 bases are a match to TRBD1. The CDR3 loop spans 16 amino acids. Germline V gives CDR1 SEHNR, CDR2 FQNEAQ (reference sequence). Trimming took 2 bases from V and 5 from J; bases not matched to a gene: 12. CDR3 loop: CASSLPLRDSIHEQYF. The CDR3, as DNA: TGTGCCAGCAGCTTACCCCTTAGGGACAGCATCCACGAGCAGTACTTC.

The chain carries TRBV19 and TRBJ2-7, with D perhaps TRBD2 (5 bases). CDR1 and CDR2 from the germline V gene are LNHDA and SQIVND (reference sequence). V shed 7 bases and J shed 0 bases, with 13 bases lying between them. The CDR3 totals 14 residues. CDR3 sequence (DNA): TGTGCCAGTACCGCGGGTGTTAGCTCCTACGAGCAGTACTTC. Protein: CASTAGVSSYEQYF.

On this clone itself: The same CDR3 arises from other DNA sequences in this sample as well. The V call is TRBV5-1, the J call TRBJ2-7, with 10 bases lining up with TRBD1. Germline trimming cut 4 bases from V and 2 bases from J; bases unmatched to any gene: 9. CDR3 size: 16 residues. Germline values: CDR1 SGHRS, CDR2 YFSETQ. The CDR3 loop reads CASSLEPGQGPYEQYF. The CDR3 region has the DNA TGCGCCAGCAGCCTGGAACCGGGACAGGGGCCCTACGAGCAGTACTTC.

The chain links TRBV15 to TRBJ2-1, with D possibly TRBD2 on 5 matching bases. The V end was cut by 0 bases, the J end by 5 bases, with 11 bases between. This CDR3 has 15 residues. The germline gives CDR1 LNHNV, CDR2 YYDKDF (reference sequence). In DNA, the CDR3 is TGTGCCACCAGCAGAGATAAAGCGAGGGACAATGAGCAGTTCTTC. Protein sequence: CATSRDKARDNEQFF.